This T cell receptor (beta chain) was obtained from a study of patients and donors after allogeneic stem cell transplantation (dated by TCRdb to about 2020). With regard to this clonotype: No antigen is known for it. Base qualities were left out, and no much larger clone turns up one base away.

The CDR3 goes from the cysteine to the phenylalanine over 18 residues. Kept here is only the CDR3 DNA, which spans 54 bases and is read in frame from base 1. The germline V gene specifies SNHLY as CDR1 and FYNNEI as CDR2. V drops 2 bases and J drops 1 base, leaving 17 bases in between. Libraries were constructed by RT-PCR. TCRdb names NextSeq 550 as the instrument used. TCRdb itself trimmed the public reads at Q25 with fastp, ran MiXCR and retained productive beta chains. A single entry per CDR3 protein holds the most common genes and DNA from its merged rows. The sample yields over 400,000 distinct CDR3 sequences; roughly 17% were counted once. The ten most abundant clones make up roughly 7% of the sample.

The specimen was blood, either unsorted or a sorted T cell fraction (not recorded which). The chain uses TRBV2 and TRBJ2-2, with the D gene not confidently named. The clonotype originates from a human donor who was either an allogeneic HSCT recipient or a stem cell or donor lymphocyte infusion donor (not recorded which). It is not recorded whose cells these are; they may come from a transplant donor. The CDR3 is CASSETLGRKLNTGELFF. The bases are TGTGCCAGCAGTGAAACACTGGGCCGCAAACTGAACACCGGGGAGCTGTTTTTT.